This paragraph reports one T cell receptor beta chain. Germline lookup yields CDR1 SEHNR and CDR2 FQNEAQ (reference sequence). CDR3 length: 15 amino acids. The germline V and J ends were trimmed by 1 base and 7 bases, with 13 bases remaining between them. As originally analysed: Amplification of reference gene primers was used by the study to estimate nucleated cell counts. Assay used: immunoSEQ multiplex PCR; TCRdb lists only in-frame clones, some missing. The DNA gave D and trimming, while V, J and clone size come from that table. Of 300,000 to 350,000 clones listed, approximately 89% are singletons. The record originates from a study of blood T cell repertoires in COVID-19. About the research overall: The study drew acute and convalescent COVID-19 samples from the United States, Italy and Spain. The analysed material was cDNA or gDNA that came from T cells, B-cell-depleted T cells, or PBMCs.

This sequence originates from a young woman who had recovered from COVID-19. Sequences were obtained from peripheral blood. The rearrangement links TRBV7-9 to TRBJ2-2; D unclear. DNA of the CDR3: TGTGCCAGCAGCTTAGGGGCGATGCTGGTCGGGGAGCTGTTTTTT. It yields the protein CASSLGAMLVGELFF.